A selection of T cell receptor beta chains follows, all from one sample in a study of regulatory T cells in long-lasting Graves disease. MiXCR was run by TCRdb on the multiplex PCR reads, yielding one entry per CDR3 protein. Seen here are about 620,000 distinct CDR3 sequences, 15% to 20% observed once, and the top ten hold more than 15%. This sample also belongs to another study, concerning T cells in Graves' hyperthyroidism and ophthalmopathy.

The sequences come from peripheral blood mononuclear cells (PBMCs), collected at new diagnosis, from a patient treated with antithyroid drugs. Source of these receptors: a woman younger than 45 with Graves disease. Both conserved end residues are part of each CDR3. A D gene is named only where the DNA matches it firmly. Size is stated for part of the rows, as once, few or many counts, or as a class when the clone is expanded.

J,D,V,size,CDR3,DNA
TRBJ2-7,TRBD2,TRBV11-2,many,CASSLELAGPHEQYF,TGTGCCAGCAGCTTAGAGTTAGCGGGACCCCACGAGCAGTACTTC
TRBJ2-2,TRBD2,TRBV28,many,CASGPAGEVTGELFF,TGTGCCAGCGGCCCAGCGGGAGAGGTCACCGGGGAGCTGTTTTTT
TRBJ2-5,.,TRBV7-2,many,CASSLGQGGYETQYF,TGTGCCAGCAGCTTAGGACAGGGAGGGTACGAGACCCAGTACTTC
TRBJ2-5,.,TRBV20-1,few,CSARGRRGDEETQYF,TGCAGTGCTAGAGGTCGAAGGGGGGACGAAGAGACCCAGTACTTC
TRBJ1-2,TRBD1,TRBV28,many,CASSNRQGARGYTF,TGTGCCAGCAGCAACAGACAGGGGGCGCGAGGCTACACCTTC
TRBJ2-2,TRBD1,TRBV2,.,CASIWDRDTGELFF,TGTGCCAGCATTTGGGACAGAGACACCGGGGAGCTGTTTTTT
TRBJ2-5,TRBD1,TRBV2,many,CASRRTGSGETQYF,TGTGCCAGCAGGCGGACAGGGTCGGGAGAGACCCAGTACTTC
TRBJ2-3,.,TRBV6-4,.,CASSDSMGADTQYF,TGTGCCAGCAGTGACTCGATGGGGGCAGATACGCAGTATTTT
TRBJ2-2,TRBD2,TRBV14,few,CASSQGLVATGELFF,TGTGCCAGCAGCCAGGGACTAGTGGCCACCGGGGAGCTGTTTTTT
TRBJ2-7,.,TRBV28,.,CASSFGMDIRVTYEQYF,TGTGCCAGCAGTTTCGGGATGGACATACGGGTGACCTACGAGCAGTACTTC
TRBJ2-1,.,TRBV9,.,CASSPRGRGGQPYNEQFF,TGTGCCAGCAGCCCCCGAGGCCGAGGAGGACAGCCATACAATGAGCAGTTCTTC
TRBJ2-2,.,TRBV7-9,many,CASSKGLQNTGELFF,TGTGCCAGCAGCAAGGGACTCCAGAACACCGGGGAGCTGTTTTTT
TRBJ2-7,TRBD2,TRBV6-2/TRBV6-3,few,CASTWGGAYEQYF,TGTGCCAGCACGTGGGGAGGGGCCTACGAGCAGTACTTC
TRBJ1-6,.,TRBV18,.,CASSLARGTPLHF,TGTGCCAGCTCACTGGCCAGAGGGACACCCCTCCACTTT
TRBJ2-5,.,TRBV27,many,CASSLQQKETQYF,TGTGCCAGCAGTTTACAGCAAAAAGAGACCCAGTACTTC
TRBJ2-1,TRBD2,TRBV11-1,many,CASSLGVAGSYNEQFF,TGTGCCAGCAGCTTAGGGGTAGCGGGCTCCTACAATGAGCAGTTCTTC
TRBJ1-5,.,TRBV2,many,CASRGDSNQPQHF,TGTGCCAGCAGAGGGGATAGCAATCAGCCCCAGCATTTT
TRBJ2-5,TRBD2,TRBV14,.,CASSQAPPLAGLREETQYF,TGTGCCAGCAGCCAAGCTCCACCTCTAGCGGGACTAAGAGAAGAGACCCAGTACTTC
TRBJ1-1,.,TRBV6-1,.,CASSLQQGEAFF,TGTGCCAGCAGTCTACAACAGGGTGAAGCTTTCTTT
TRBJ1-3,.,TRBV6-9,.,CASSYLGFRSADRSGNTIYF,TGTGCCAGCAGTTACTTAGGGTTCAGGAGTGCGGATCGCTCTGGAAACACCATATATTTT
TRBJ2-3,.,TRBV20-1,.,CSPGGDTDTQYF,TGCAGCCCGGGCGGAGACACAGATACGCAGTATTTT
TRBJ1-4,.,TRBV28,.,CASSVQLGKLFF,TGTGCCAGCAGCGTTCAACTGGGAAAACTGTTTTTT
TRBJ1-2,.,TRBV15,many,CATSRDPDTLMGGYTF,TGTGCCACCAGCAGAGATCCGGACACCCTAATGGGTGGCTACACCTTC
TRBJ1-4,.,TRBV27,.,CASRRGQLNEKLFF,TGTGCCAGCAGAAGAGGACAGCTAAATGAAAAACTGTTTTTT
TRBJ1-5,TRBD1,TRBV18,few,CASSPGQGRFSSNQPQHF,TGTGCCAGCTCACCGGGACAGGGGAGATTCTCGAGCAATCAGCCCCAGCATTTT
TRBJ2-7,.,TRBV14,.,CASSQGSFSYEQYF,TGTGCCAGCAGCCAAGGGTCTTTCTCCTACGAGCAGTACTTC
TRBJ1-1,.,TRBV20-1,many,CSARDNRYTEAFF,TGCAGTGCTAGAGATAACCGATACACTGAAGCTTTCTTT
TRBJ1-1,TRBD1,TRBV28,.,CASSPDRAREYAFF,TGTGCCAGCAGCCCGGACAGGGCCAGGGAGTACGCTTTCTTT
TRBJ1-5,TRBD1,TRBV20-1,many,CSARGTGGNNQPQHF,TGCAGTGCTAGGGGGACAGGGGGCAACAATCAGCCCCAGCATTTT
TRBJ2-1,TRBD2,TRBV12-3/TRBV12-4,.,CASSAPGGAEQFF,TGTGCCAGCTCAGCCCCGGGGGGGGCTGAGCAGTTCTTC
TRBJ2-7,TRBD2,TRBV12-3/TRBV12-4,.,CASRASGRGYEQYF,TGTGCCAGCAGGGCTAGCGGGCGGGGCTACGAGCAGTACTTC
TRBJ2-3,.,TRBV6-2/TRBV6-3,many,CARSNNNPTDTQYF,TGTGCCAGGTCTAATAATAATCCCACAGATACGCAGTATTTT
TRBJ1-1,TRBD1,TRBV19,.,CASRSDRWMNTEAFF,TGTGCCAGTAGATCGGACAGGTGGATGAACACTGAAGCTTTCTTT
TRBJ2-1,.,TRBV7-9,few,CASSFGGPYSSYNEQFF,TGTGCCAGCAGCTTTGGCGGTCCTTATAGCTCCTACAATGAGCAGTTCTTC
TRBJ1-2,.,TRBV28,many,CASSLRQNYGYTF,TGTGCCAGCAGTTTACGGCAGAACTATGGCTACACCTTC
TRBJ2-1,.,TRBV19,.,CASSVGSSNEQFF,TGTGCCAGTAGTGTGGGGTCCTCCAATGAGCAGTTCTTC
TRBJ2-1,TRBD2,TRBV3-1,few,CASSQEGLAGVGEQFF,TGTGCCAGCAGCCAAGAGGGCCTAGCGGGAGTCGGTGAGCAGTTCTTC
TRBJ2-1,.,TRBV5-1,.,CASSLARSRASLGNEQFF,TGCGCCAGCAGCTTGGCCAGGTCCCGGGCCAGTTTGGGGAATGAGCAGTTCTTC
TRBJ2-7,.,TRBV9,.,CAAGGGDEQYF,TGTGCCGCCGGCGGCGGCGACGAGCAGTACTTC
TRBJ2-3,.,TRBV29-1,many,CSVEVRNTDTQYF,TGCAGCGTTGAAGTTCGGAACACAGATACGCAGTATTTT